This T cell receptor (beta chain) was sequenced during a study of cytomegalovirus exposure and HLA in healthy donors (dated by TCRdb to 2016 to 2017). About the investigation overall: According to a later analysis, one platform produced both the roughly 130 validation repertoires and the roughly 640 repertoires of the first cohort. The study was designed to test whether signatures of past pathogen exposure could be identified by cataloging public T cell receptors. A separate validation cohort of 100 to 150 different subjects was used in addition to the approximately 610-subject first cohort. The study combined high-throughput TCR immunosequencing, statistical association of individual TCRs with disease status, and machine learning to predict cytomegalovirus infection status. Summary of the overall study and its limitations: In the study, around 160 TCR beta chains were listed as associated with cytomegalovirus. The classifier was reported to diagnose cytomegalovirus status with high specificity and sensitivity in both the original and validation cohorts. A later analysis found that TCRs clustered in the first cohort also tended to co-occur in the approximately 120 validation repertoires, with approximately 95% of cluster scores above 0. A few of the identified cytomegalovirus-associated TCR beta chains were confirmed in vitro to be specific for cytomegalovirus antigens. Across donors, most TCR sequences were observed very rarely, whereas some public TCRs were present in many individuals. According to the authors, the approach could potentially be generalized to other disease states and immunological phenotypes. The validation cohort had no HLA typing available for a later analysis, so co-occurrence within that cohort was assessed over all 110 or so repertoires.

The donors belonged to the validation cohort of about 120 subjects, which was separate from the roughly 700-subject first cohort. Receptors were amplified or captured by the immunoSEQ multiplex PCR assay. The study's processing was this. To diagnose cytomegalovirus status from the catalog of TCR beta chain sequences, a statistical classification framework was built. The source is immuneACCESS, and TCRdb retained only in-frame sequences with V and J called. Part of the clones is not carried over; for the studies checked, unresolved V genes explain less than half of this, and the remainder is unexplained. Clone size and the V and J calls come from that table; the DNA yielded D and trimming. Across this sample there are 150,000 to 170,000 clones, with approximately 86% seen only once. The ten biggest clones cover approximately 2% of the sample. After removal of 7 bases from V and 9 bases from J, the junction retains 16 bases not matched to a gene. The CDR3 runs 15 amino acids, cysteine and phenylalanine included. The retained sequence is limited to the CDR3, 45 bases, with the frame set at the first base. From a lookup of the germline V gene, CDR1 and CDR2 are SQVTM and ANQGSEA.

This clone was picked up one time. The specificity of this receptor is unknown. Base qualities are not recorded, but no much larger clone differs from it by a single base. The receptor's source is a human donor in good health. Recombination joined TRBV29-1 with TRBJ2-1; TRBD2 fits 9 bases in the junction. The sequenced sample was PBMCs. The CDR3: CSAQRASGGIGEQFF. The DNA is as follows: TGCAGCGCCCAGAGGGCGAGCGGGGGGATCGGTGAGCAGTTCTTC.